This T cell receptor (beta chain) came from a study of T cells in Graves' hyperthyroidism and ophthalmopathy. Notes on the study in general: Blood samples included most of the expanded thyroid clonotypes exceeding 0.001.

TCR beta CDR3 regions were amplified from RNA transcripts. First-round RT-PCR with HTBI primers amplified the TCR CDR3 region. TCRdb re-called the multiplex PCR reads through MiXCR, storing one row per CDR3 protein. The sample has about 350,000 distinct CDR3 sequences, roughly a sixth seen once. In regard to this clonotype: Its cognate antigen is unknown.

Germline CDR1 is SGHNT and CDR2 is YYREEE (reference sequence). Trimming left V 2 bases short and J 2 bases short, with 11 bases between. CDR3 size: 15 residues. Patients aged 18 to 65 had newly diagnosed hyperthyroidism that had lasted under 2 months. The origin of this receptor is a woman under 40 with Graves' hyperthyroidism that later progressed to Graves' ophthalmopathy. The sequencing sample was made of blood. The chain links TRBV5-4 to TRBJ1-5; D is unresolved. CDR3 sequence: CASSFSPGGNQPQHF. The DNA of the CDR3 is TGTGCCAGCAGCTTTTCCCCAGGCGGCAATCAGCCCCAGCATTTT.